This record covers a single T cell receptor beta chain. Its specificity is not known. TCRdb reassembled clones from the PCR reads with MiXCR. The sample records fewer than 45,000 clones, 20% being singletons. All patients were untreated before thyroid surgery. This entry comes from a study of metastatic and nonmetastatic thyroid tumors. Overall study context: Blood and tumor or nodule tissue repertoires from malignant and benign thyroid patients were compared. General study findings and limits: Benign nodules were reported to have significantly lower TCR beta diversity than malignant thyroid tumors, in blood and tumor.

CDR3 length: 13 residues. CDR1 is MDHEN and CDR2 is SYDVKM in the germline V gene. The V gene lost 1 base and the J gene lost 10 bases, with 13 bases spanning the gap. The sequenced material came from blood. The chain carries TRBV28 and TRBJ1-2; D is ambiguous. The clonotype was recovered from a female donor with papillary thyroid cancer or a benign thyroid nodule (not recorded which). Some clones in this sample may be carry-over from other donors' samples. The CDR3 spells CASSLSDALVYTF. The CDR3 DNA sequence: TGTGCCAGCAGTTTATCCGACGCACTTGTCTACACCTTC.